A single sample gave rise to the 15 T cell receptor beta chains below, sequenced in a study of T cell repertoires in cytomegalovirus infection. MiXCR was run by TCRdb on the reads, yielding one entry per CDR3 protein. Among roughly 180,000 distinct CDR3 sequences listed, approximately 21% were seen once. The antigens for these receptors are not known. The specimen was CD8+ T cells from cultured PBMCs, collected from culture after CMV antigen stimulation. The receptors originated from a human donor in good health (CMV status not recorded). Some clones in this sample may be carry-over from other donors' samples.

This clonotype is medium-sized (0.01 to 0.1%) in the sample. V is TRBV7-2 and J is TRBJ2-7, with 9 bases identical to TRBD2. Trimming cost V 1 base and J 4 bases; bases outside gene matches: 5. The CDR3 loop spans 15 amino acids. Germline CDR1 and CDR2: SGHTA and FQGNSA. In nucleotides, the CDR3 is TGTGCCAGCAGCTTAGGGGCGGGGGGGCCGTACGAGCAGTACTTC. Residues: CASSLGAGGPYEQYF.

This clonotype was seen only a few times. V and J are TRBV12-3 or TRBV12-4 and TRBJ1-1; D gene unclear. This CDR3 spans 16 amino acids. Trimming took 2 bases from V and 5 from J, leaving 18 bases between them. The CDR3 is CASSLTEGGWLTEAFF. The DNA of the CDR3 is TGTGCCAGCAGTTTAACGGAGGGCGGTTGGTTGACTGAAGCTTTCTTT.

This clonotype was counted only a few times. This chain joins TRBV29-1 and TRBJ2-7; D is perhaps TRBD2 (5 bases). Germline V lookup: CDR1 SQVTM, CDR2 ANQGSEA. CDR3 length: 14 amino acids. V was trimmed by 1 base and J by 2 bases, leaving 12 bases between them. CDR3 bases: TGCAGCGTTGAAGTTACAGCGGCCGCCTACGAGCAGTACTTC. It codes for CSVEVTAAAYEQYF.

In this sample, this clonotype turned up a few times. The DNA for the CDR3 is TGTGCCAGCAGGAGGGGGTCTGAAGCTTTCTTT. Protein: CASRRGSEAFF. V and J are TRBV2 and TRBJ1-1; D possibly corresponds to TRBD1 (6 bases). The germline V and J ends were trimmed by 6 bases and 6 bases, with 8 bases remaining between them. CDR1 and CDR2 (germline): SNHLY, FYNNEI. The CDR3 sequence is 11 residues long.

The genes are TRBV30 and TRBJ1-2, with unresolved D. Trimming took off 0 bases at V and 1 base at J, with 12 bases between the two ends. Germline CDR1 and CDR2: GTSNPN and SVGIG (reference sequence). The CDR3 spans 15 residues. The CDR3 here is CAWSVGGNSNYGYTF. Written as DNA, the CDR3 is TGTGCCTGGAGTGTTGGAGGGAACAGTAACTATGGCTACACCTTC.

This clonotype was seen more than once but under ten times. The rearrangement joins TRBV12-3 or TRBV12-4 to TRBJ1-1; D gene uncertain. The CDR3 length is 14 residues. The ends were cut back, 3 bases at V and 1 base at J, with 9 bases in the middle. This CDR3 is CASSLGSGNTEAFF. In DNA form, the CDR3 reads TGTGCCAGCAGTTTGGGGTCAGGGAACACTGAAGCTTTCTTT.

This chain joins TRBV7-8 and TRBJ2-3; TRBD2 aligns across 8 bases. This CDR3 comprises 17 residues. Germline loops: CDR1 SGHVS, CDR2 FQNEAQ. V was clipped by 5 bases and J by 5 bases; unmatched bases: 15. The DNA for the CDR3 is TGTGCCAGCAGCGGGGGAAGGGCCCGGGGGGGCCGAGATACGCAGTATTTT. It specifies CASSGGRARGGRDTQYF.

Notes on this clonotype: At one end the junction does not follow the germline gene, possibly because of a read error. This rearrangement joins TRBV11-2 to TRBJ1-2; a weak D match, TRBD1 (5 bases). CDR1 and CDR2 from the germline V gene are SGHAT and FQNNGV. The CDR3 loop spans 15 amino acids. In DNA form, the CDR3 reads TGTGTCAGCAGCTCACCCACGGGGGGTCGGTATGGCTACACCTTC. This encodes CVSSSPTGGRYGYTF.

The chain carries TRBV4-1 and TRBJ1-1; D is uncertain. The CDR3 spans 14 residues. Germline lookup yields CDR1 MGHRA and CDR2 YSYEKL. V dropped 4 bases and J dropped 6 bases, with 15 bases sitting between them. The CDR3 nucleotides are TGCGCCAGCAGCCCCACCAGGTACTTTGCTGAAGCTTTCTTT. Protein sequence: CASSPTRYFAEAFF.

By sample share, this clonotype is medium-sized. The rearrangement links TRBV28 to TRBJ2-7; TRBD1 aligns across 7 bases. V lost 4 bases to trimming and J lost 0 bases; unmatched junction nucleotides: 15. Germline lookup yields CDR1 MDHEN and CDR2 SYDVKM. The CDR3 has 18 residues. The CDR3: CASSSNFNRGERSYEQYF. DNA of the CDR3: TGTGCCAGCAGTTCAAACTTCAACAGGGGCGAGCGCTCCTACGAGCAGTACTTC.

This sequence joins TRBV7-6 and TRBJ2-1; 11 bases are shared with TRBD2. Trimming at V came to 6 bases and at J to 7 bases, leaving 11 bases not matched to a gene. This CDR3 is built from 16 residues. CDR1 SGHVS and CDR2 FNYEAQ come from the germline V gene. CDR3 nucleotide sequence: TGTGCCAGCAGTTTAAATAGCGGGGGGGCCTTAAATGAGCAGTTCTTC. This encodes CASSLNSGGALNEQFF.

In nucleotides, the CDR3 is TGTGCCAGCAGCTCCGTGGGACAGGGGGCCTACGAGCAGTACTTC. Translating it yields CASSSVGQGAYEQYF. The chain links TRBV7-9 to TRBJ2-7, with 11 bases aligning to TRBD1. The V and J ends lost 4 bases and 2 bases, in that order; junction bases with no gene match: 4. The CDR3 spans 15 residues. Per the germline V gene, CDR1 is SEHNR and CDR2 is FQNEAQ (reference sequence).

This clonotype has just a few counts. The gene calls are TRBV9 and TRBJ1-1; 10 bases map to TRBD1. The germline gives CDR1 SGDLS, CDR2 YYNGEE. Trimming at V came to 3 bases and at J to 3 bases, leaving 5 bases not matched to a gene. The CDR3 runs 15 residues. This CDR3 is CASSATGGEYTEAFF. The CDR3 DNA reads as TGTGCCAGCAGCGCGACAGGGGGCGAGTACACTGAAGCTTTCTTT.

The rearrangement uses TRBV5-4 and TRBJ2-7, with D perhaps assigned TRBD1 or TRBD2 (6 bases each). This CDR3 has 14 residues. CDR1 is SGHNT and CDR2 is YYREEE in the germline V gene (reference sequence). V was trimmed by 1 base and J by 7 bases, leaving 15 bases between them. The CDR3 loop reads CASSLHREVEEQYF. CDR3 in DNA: TGTGCCAGCAGCTTGCACAGGGAGGTAGAGGAGCAGTACTTC. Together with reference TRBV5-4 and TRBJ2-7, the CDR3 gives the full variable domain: ETGVTQSPTHLIKTRGQQVTLRCSSQSGHNTVSWYQQALGQGPQFIFQYYREEENGRGNFPPRFSGLQFPNYSSELNVNALELDDSALYLCASSLHREVEEQYFGPGTRLTVT.

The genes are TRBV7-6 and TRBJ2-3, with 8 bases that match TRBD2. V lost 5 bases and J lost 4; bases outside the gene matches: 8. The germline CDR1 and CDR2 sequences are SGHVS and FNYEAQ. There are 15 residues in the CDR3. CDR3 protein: CASSPFGGAADTQYF. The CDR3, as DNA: TGTGCCAGCAGCCCCTTCGGGGGGGCCGCAGATACGCAGTATTTT.